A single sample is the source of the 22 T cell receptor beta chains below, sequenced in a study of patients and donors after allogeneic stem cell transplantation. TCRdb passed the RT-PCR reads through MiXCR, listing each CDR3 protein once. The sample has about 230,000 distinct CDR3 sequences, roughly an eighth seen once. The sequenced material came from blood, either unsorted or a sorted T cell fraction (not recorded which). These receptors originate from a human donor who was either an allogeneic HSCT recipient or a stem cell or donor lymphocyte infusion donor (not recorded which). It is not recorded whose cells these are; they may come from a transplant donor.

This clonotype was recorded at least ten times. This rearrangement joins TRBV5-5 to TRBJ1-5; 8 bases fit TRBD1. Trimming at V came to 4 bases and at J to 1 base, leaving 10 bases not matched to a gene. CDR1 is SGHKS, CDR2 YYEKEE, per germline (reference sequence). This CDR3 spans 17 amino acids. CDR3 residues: CASSATGAGGSNQPQHF. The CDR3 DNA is TGTGCCAGCAGCGCGACAGGGGCAGGGGGGAGCAATCAGCCCCAGCATTTT. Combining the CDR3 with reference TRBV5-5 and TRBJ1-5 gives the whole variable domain DAGVTQSPTHLIKTRGQQVTLRCSPISGHKSVSWYQQVLGQGPQFIFQYYEKEERGRGNFPDRFSARQFPNYSSELNVNALLLGDSALYLCASSATGAGGSNQPQHFGDGTRLSIL.

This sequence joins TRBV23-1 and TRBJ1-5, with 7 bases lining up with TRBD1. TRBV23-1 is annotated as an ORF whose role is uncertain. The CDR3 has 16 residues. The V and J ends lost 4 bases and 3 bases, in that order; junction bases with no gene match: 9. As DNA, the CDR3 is TGCGCCAGCAGTCTTTGTGGGCAGGGGGACAATCAGCCCCAGCATTTT. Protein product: CASSLCGQGDNQPQHF.

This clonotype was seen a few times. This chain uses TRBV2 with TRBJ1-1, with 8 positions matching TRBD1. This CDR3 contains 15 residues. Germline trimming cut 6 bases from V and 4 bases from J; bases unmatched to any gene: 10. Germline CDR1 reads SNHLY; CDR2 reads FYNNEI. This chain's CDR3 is CASSAGQGDGTEAFF. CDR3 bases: TGTGCCAGCAGCGCCGGACAGGGTGACGGCACTGAAGCTTTCTTT.

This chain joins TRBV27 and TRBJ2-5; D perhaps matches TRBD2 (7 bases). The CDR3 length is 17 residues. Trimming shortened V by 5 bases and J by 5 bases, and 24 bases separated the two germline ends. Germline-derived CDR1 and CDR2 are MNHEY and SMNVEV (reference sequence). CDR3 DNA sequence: TGTGCCAGCAGTACCCCCCTGGGAGGGGGGGCTGGGGAGACCCAGTACTTC. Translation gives CASSTPLGGGAGETQYF.

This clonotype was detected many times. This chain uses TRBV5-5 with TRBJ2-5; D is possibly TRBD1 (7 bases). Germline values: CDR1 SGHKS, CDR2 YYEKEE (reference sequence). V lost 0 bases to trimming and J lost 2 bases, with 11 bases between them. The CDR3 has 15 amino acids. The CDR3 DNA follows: TGTGCCAGCAGCTTGGAGCCAGGGGGGCAAGAGACCCAGTACTTC. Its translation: CASSLEPGGQETQYF.

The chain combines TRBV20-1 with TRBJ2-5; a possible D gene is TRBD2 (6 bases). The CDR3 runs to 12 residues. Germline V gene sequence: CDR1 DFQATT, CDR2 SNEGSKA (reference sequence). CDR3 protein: CSAAGLQETQYF. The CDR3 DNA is TGCAGCGCGGCGGGGCTCCAAGAGACCCAGTACTTC.

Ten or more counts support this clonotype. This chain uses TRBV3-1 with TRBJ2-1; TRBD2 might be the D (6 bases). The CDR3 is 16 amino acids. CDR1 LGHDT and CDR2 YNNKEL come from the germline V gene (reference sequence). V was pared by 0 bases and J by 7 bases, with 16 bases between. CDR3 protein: CASSQDWGEVGNEQFF. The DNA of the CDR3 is TGTGCCAGCAGCCAAGATTGGGGGGAGGTTGGTAATGAGCAGTTCTTC.

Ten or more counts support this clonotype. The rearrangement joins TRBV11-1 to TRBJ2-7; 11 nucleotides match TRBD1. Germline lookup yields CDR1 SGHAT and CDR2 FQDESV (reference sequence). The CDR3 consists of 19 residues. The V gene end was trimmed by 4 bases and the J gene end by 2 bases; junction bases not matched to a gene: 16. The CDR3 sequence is CASSSTGTGGRTRTYEQYF. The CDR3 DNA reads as TGTGCCAGCAGCTCGACGGGGACAGGGGGTAGGACGCGTACCTACGAGCAGTACTTC.

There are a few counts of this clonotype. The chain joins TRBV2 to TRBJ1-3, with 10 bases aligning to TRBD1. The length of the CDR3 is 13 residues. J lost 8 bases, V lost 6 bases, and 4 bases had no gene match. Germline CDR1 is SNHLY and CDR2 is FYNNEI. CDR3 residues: CASRGTGVYTIYF. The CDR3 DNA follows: TGTGCCAGCAGAGGGACAGGGGTTTACACCATATATTTT.

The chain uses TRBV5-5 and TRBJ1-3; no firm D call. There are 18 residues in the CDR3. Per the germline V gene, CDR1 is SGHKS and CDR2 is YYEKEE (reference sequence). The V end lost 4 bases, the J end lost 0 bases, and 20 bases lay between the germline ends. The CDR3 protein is CASSIPQVGPNSGNTIYF. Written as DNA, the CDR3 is TGTGCCAGCAGCATCCCCCAGGTGGGCCCCAACTCTGGAAACACCATATATTTT.

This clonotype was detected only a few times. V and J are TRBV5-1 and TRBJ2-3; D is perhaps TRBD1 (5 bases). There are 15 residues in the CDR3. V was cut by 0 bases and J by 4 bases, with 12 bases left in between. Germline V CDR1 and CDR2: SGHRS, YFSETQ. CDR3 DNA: TGCGCCAGCAGCTTGGACGCCCAGGGTGCAGATACGCAGTATTTT. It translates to CASSLDAQGADTQYF.

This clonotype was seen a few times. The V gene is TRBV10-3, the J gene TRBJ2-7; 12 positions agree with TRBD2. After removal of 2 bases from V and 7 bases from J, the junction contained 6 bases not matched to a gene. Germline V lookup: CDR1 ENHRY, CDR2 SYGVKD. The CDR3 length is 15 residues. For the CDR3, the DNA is TGTGCCATCAGTGAGGTGGCTAGCGGGGGGGGAGAGCAGTACTTC. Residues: CAISEVASGGGEQYF.

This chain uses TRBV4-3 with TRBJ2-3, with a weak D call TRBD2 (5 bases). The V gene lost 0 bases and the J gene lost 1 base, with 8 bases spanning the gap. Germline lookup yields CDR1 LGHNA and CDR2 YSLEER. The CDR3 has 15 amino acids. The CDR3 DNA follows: TGCGCCAGCAGCCAAGAGGGAGCGGGCACAGATACGCAGTATTTT. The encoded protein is CASSQEGAGTDTQYF.

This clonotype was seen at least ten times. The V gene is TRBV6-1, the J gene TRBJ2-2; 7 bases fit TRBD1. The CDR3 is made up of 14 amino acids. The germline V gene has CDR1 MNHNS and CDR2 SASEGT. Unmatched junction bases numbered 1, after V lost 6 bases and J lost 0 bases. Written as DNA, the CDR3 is TGTGCCAGCAGGGACAGGTCGAACACCGGGGAGCTGTTTTTT. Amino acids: CASRDRSNTGELFF.

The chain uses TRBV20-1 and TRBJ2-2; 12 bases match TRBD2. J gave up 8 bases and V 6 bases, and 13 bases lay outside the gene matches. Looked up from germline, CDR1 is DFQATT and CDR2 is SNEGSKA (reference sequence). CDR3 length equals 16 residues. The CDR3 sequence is CSANLGLAGSAGELFF. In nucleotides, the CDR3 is TGCAGTGCCAATCTCGGACTAGCGGGATCAGCGGGGGAGCTGTTTTTT.

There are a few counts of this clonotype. CDR3 in amino acids: CSASPGGDIQYF. Written as DNA, the CDR3 is TGCAGTGCTAGTCCAGGGGGTGACATTCAGTACTTC. The gene calls are TRBV20-1 and TRBJ2-4, with TRBD1 matching over 7 bases. CDR1 DFQATT and CDR2 SNEGSKA come from the germline V gene (reference sequence). The length of the CDR3 is 12 residues. The V and J ends lost 3 bases and 8 bases, in that order; junction bases with no gene match: 4.

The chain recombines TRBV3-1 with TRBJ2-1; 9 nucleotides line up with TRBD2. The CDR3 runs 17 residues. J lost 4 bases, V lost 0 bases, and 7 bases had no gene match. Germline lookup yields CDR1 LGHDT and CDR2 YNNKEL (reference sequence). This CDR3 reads CASSQDPRLAAYNEQFF. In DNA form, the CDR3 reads TGTGCCAGCAGCCAAGATCCACGACTAGCGGCGTACAATGAGCAGTTCTTC.

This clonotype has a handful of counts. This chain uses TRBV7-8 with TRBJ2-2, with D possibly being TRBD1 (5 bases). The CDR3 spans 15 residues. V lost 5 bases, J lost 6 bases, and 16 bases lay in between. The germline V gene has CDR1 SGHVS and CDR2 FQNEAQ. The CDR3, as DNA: TGTGCCAGCAGCGTAGGGGCCCAACGCCCCGGGGAGCTGTTTTTT. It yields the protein CASSVGAQRPGELFF.

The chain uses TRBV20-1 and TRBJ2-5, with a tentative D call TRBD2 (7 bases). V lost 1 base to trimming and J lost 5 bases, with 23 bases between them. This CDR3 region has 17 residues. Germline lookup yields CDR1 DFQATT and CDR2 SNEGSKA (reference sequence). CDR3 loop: CSARARRGAGVGETQYF. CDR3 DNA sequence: TGCAGTGCTAGAGCGCGCCGGGGGGCGGGAGTCGGGGAGACCCAGTACTTC.

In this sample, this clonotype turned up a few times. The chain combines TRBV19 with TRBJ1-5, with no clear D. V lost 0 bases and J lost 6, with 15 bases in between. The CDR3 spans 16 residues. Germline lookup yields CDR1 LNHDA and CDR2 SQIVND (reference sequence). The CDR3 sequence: CASSIETTSRGQPQHF. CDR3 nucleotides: TGTGCCAGTAGTATAGAAACGACCTCCCGAGGTCAGCCCCAGCATTTT. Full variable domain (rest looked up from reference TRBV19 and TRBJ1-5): DGGITQSPKYLFRKEGQNVTLSCEQNLNHDAMYWYRQDPGQGLRLIYYSQIVNDFQKGDIAEGYSVSREKKESFPLTVTSAQKNPTAFYLCASSIETTSRGQPQHFGDGTRLSIL.

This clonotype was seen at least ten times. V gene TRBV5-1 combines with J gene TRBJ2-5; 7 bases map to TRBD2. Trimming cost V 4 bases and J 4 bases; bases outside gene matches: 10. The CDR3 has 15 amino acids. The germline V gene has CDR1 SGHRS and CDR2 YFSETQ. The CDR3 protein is CASSTSGGSGETQYF. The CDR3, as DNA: TGCGCCAGCAGCACCAGTGGCGGGAGCGGAGAGACCCAGTACTTC.

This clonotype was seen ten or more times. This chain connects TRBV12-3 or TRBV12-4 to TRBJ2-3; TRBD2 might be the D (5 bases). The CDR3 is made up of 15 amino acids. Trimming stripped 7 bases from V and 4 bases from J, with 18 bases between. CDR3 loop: CASISFQAGADTQYF. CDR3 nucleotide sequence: TGTGCCAGCATCTCCTTCCAGGCCGGGGCAGATACGCAGTATTTT.